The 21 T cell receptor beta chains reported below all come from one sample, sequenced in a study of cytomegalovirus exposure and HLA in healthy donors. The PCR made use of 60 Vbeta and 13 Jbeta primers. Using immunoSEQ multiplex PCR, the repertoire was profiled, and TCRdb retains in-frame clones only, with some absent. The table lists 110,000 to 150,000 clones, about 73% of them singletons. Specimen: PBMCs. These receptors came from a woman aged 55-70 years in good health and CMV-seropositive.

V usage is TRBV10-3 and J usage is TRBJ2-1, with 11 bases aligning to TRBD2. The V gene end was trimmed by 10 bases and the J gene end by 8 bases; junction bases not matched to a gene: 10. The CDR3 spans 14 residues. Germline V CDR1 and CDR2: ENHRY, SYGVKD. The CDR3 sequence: CATLAGGPMDEQFF. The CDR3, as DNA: TGTGCCACCTTAGCGGGAGGGCCGATGGATGAGCAGTTCTTC.

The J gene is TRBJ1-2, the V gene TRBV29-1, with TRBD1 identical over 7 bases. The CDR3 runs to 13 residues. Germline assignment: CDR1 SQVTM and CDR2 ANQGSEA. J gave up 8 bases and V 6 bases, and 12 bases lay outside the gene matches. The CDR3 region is CSVAGGVGEGYTF. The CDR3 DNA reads TGCAGCGTCGCAGGGGGAGTCGGAGAGGGCTACACCTTC. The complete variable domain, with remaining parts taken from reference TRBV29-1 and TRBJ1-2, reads SAVISQKPSRDICQRGTSLTIQCQVDSQVTMMFWYRQQPGQSLTLIATANQGSEATYESGFVIDKFPISRPNLTFSTLTVSNMSPEDSSIYLCSVAGGVGEGYTFGSGTRLTVV.

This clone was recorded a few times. CDR3: CASTERGGTEAFF. The CDR3 nucleotides read TGTGCCAGCACCGAACGGGGAGGGACTGAAGCTTTCTTT. This rearrangement joins TRBV6-6 to TRBJ1-1; D unresolved. Germline values: CDR1 MNHNY, CDR2 SVGAGI (reference sequence). The CDR3 length is 13 residues. V was trimmed by 7 bases and J by 5 bases, leaving 14 bases between them.

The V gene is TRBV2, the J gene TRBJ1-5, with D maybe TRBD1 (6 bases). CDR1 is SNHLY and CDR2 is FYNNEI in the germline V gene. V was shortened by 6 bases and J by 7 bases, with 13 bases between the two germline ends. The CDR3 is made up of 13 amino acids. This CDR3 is CASREIRGQPQHF. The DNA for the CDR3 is TGTGCCAGCAGAGAAATCAGGGGCCAGCCCCAGCATTTT.

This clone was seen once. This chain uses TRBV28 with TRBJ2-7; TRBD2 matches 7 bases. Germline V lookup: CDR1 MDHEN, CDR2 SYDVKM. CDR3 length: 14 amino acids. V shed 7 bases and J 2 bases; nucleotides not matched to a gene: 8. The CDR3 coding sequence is TGTGCCAGCACCGCCGGGACTATGGCCTACGAGCAGTACTTC. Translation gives CASTAGTMAYEQYF.

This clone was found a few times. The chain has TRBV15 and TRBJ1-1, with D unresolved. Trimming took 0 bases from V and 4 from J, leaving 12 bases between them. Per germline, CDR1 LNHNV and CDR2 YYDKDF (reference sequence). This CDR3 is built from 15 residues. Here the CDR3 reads CATSRDRGIGTEAFF. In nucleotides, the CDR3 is TGTGCCACCAGCAGAGATAGAGGGATTGGCACTGAAGCTTTCTTT. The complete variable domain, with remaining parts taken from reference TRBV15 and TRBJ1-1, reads DAMVIQNPRYQVTQFGKPVTLSCSQTLNHNVMYWYQQKSSQAPKLLFHYYDKDFNNEADTPDNFQSRRPNTSFCFLDIRSPGLGDTAMYLCATSRDRGIGTEAFFGQGTRLTVV.

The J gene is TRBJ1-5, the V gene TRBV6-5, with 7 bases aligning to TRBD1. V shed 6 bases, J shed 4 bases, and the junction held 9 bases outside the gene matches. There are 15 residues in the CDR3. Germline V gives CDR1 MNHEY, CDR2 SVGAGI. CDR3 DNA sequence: TGTGCCAGCAGCCCCGTACCGGGACAGAATCAGCCCCAGCATTTT. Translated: CASSPVPGQNQPQHF.

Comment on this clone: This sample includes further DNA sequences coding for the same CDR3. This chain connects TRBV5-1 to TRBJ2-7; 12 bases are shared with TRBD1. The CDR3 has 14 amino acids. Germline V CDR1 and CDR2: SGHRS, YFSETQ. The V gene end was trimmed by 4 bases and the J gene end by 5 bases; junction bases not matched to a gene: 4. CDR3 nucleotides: TGCGCCAGCAGCCCAGGGACAGGGGGCCACGAGCAGTACTTC. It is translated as CASSPGTGGHEQYF.

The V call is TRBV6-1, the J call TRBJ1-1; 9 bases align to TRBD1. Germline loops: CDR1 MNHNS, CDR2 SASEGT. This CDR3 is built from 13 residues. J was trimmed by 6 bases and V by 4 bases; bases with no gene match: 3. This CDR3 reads CASSVTGGAEAFF. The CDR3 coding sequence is TGTGCCAGCAGTGTAACAGGGGGCGCTGAAGCTTTCTTT.

CDR3 sequence (DNA): TGTGCCAGCAGCTTAGTCCAGGGAGGAGGGTATGGCTACACCTTC. Residues: CASSLVQGGGYGYTF. The rearrangement uses TRBV11-2 and TRBJ1-2; TRBD1 might be the D (5 bases). The germline V and J ends were trimmed by 1 base and 5 bases, with 14 bases remaining between them. The CDR3 extends over 15 amino acids. CDR1 is SGHAT, CDR2 FQNNGV, per germline. The variable domain in full, with the rest retrieved from reference TRBV11-2 and TRBJ1-2, is EAGVAQSPRYKIIEKRQSVAFWCNPISGHATLYWYQQILGQGPKLLIQFQNNGVVDDSQLPKDRFSAERLKGVDSTLKIQPAKLEDSAVYLCASSLVQGGGYGYTFGSGTRLTVV.

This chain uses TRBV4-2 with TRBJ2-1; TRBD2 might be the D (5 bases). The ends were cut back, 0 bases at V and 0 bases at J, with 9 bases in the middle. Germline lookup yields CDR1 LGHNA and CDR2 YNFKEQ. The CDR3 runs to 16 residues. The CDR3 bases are TGTGCCAGCAGCCAAGATCTAGGGAGCTCCTACAATGAGCAGTTCTTC. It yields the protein CASSQDLGSSYNEQFF.

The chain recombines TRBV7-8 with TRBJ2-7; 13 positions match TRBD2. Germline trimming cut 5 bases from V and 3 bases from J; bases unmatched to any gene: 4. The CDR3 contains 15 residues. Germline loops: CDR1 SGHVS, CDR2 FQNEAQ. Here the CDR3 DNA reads TGTGCCAGCAGCGGGGGACTAGCGGGATTCTACGAGCAGTACTTC. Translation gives CASSGGLAGFYEQYF.

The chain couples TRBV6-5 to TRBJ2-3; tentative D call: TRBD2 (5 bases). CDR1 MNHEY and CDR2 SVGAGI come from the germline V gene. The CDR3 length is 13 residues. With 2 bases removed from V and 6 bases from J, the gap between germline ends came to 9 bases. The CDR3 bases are TGTGCCAGCAGTTACCCGGGAAGGGATACGCAGTATTTT. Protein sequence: CASSYPGRDTQYF.

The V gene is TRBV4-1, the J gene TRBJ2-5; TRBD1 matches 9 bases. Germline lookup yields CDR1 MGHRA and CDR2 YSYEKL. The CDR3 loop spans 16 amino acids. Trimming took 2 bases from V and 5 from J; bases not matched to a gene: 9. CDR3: CASSQPSPGQGETQYF. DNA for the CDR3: TGCGCCAGCAGCCAACCGAGTCCGGGACAGGGCGAGACCCAGTACTTC.

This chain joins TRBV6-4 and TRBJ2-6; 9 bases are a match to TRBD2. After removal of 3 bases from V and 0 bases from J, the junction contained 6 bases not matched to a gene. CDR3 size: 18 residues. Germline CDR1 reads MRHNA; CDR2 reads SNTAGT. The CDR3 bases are TGTGCCAGCAGTGATCTAGCGGGAAGACCCTCTGGGGCCAACGTCCTGACTTTC. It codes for CASSDLAGRPSGANVLTF.

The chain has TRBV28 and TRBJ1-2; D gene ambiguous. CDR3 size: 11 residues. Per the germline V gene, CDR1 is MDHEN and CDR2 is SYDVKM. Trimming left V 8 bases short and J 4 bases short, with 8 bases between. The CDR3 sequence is CASVTGYGYTF. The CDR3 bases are TGTGCCAGCGTCACGGGCTATGGCTACACCTTC.

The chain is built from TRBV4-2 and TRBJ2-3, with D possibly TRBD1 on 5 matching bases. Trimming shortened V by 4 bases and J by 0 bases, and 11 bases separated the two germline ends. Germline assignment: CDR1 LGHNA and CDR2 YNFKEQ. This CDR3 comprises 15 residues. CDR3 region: CASSPVGASTDTQYF. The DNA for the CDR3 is TGTGCCAGCAGCCCGGTAGGGGCTAGCACAGATACGCAGTATTTT.

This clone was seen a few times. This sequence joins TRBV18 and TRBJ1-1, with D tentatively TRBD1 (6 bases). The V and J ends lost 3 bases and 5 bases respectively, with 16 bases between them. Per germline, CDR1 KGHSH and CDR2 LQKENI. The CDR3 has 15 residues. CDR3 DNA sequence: TGTGCCAGCTCACCGGGGGGGGCTTTGGGTACTGAAGCTTTCTTT. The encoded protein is CASSPGGALGTEAFF. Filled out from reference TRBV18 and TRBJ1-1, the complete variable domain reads NAGVMQNPRHLVRRRGQEARLRCSPMKGHSHVYWYRQLPEEGLKFMVYLQKENIIDESGMPKERFSAEFPKEGPSILRIQQVVRGDSAAYFCASSPGGALGTEAFFGQGTRLTVV.

This chain's CDR3 is CAIRPGQGAASGANVLTF. DNA for the CDR3: TGTGCCATCAGACCGGGACAGGGGGCAGCCTCTGGGGCCAACGTCCTGACTTTC. The rearrangement uses TRBV10-3 and TRBJ2-6, with 12 bases fitting TRBD1. This CDR3 is built from 18 residues. V trimming: 6 bases; J trimming: 0 bases; junction bases outside the gene matches: 6. Per germline, CDR1 ENHRY and CDR2 SYGVKD.

The CDR3, as DNA: TGTGCCAGCAGCATAGGACTAGCGGCCCGCACAGATACGCAGTATTTT. It is translated as CASSIGLAARTDTQYF. The chain couples TRBV9 to TRBJ2-3, with 10 bases identical to TRBD2. The CDR3 is 16 residues long. The germline gives CDR1 SGDLS, CDR2 YYNGEE. Unmatched junction bases numbered 6, after V lost 4 bases and J lost 1 base.

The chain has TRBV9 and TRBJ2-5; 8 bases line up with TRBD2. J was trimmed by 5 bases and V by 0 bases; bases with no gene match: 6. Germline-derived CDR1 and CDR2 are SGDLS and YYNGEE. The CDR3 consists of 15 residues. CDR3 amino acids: CASSVGQRESETQYF. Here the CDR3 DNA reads TGTGCCAGCAGCGTAGGGCAGCGGGAGTCGGAGACCCAGTACTTC.